This T cell receptor (beta chain) is drawn from a study of neurological immune-mediated disorders. This CDR3 is 17 amino acids long. The V gene lost 1 base and the J gene lost 1 base, with 14 bases spanning the gap. The germline gives CDR1 SEHNR, CDR2 FQNEAQ (reference sequence). Each CDR3 protein is one row after TCRdb ran MiXCR on the 5' RACE reads. The table records 50,000 or so distinct CDR3 sequences, more than 3% of them present only once. This clonotype has at least ten counts. Source material: PBMCs. This chain joins TRBV7-9 and TRBJ2-1; the D gene is possibly TRBD1 (5 bases). This receptor was identified in a woman aged 60-75 years with multiple sclerosis. In nucleotides, the CDR3 is TGTGCCAGCAGCTTAGTCACAACAGGCTTATCCTACAATGAGCAGTTCTTC. Residues: CASSLVTTGLSYNEQFF.